This entry lists 10 T cell receptor beta chains sequenced from one sample in a study of early stage breast cancer tumors. Only in-frame clones appear in the TCRdb table, and some are missing; sequencing was by immunoSEQ multiplex PCR. Of tens of thousands of clones listed, about 80% are singletons. The source material was blood. The receptors originated from a person between 55 and 69 years old with breast cancer.

This clone occurred a few times. The chain combines TRBV5-1 with TRBJ2-7; 10 nucleotides line up with TRBD1. In germline, CDR1 is SGHRS, CDR2 YFSETQ. The V and J ends lost 7 bases and 3 bases, in that order; junction bases with no gene match: 4. This CDR3 comprises 13 residues. CDR3 sequence: CASGTGEDYEQYF. CDR3 DNA sequence: TGCGCCAGCGGGACAGGGGAGGACTACGAGCAGTACTTC.

The chain uses TRBV30 and TRBJ2-6, with TRBD2 matching 7 bases. The CDR3 extends over 18 amino acids. With 1 base clipped from V and 0 bases from J, the junction kept 9 bases outside the gene matches. Germline CDR1 and CDR2: GTSNPN and SVGIG (reference sequence). The chain's CDR3 is CAWSASSGSYSGANVLTF. In nucleotides, the CDR3 is TGTGCCTGGAGTGCCTCTAGCGGTTCCTACTCTGGGGCCAACGTCCTGACTTTC.

The gene calls are TRBV14 and TRBJ2-5, with D uncertain. The CDR3 totals 13 residues. Trimming stripped 5 bases from V and 4 bases from J, with 11 bases between. CDR1 is SGHDN, CDR2 FVKESK, per germline. CDR3 nucleotide sequence: TGTGCCAGCAGCTCTCCAGGCTCAGAGACCCAGTACTTC. Amino acids: CASSSPGSETQYF.

This clone was detected a few times. This chain links TRBV29-1 with TRBJ1-2, with 10 bases matching TRBD1. The CDR3 totals 17 residues. Germline CDR1 SQVTM, CDR2 ANQGSEA. V shed 0 bases, J shed 5 bases, and the junction held 12 bases outside the gene matches. CDR3 protein: CSVEDEDGDRGLYGYTF. The CDR3, as DNA: TGCAGCGTTGAAGATGAGGACGGGGACAGGGGATTATATGGCTACACCTTC.

The CDR3 here is CANFPGTGKNIYEQYF. DNA for the CDR3: TGTGCCAACTTTCCCGGGACAGGGAAAAACATATACGAGCAGTACTTC. The chain links TRBV25-1 to TRBJ2-7, with TRBD1 identical over 9 bases. The junction had 17 bases not matched to a gene; V was cut back by 10 bases and J by 4 bases. The CDR3 sequence is 16 residues long. Germline V CDR1 and CDR2: MGHDK, SYGVNS.

This chain links TRBV19 with TRBJ1-2, with D perhaps matching TRBD1 (6 bases). Per germline, CDR1 LNHDA and CDR2 SQIVND (reference sequence). Between the trimmed V and J ends, which lost 4 bases and 6 bases, there was a span of 12 bases. CDR3 size: 13 residues. For the CDR3, the DNA is TGTGCCAGTAGTACCGACAGGCTAGATGGCTACACCTTC. Translating it yields CASSTDRLDGYTF.

The chain couples TRBV30 to TRBJ2-1; D is undetermined. CDR1 and CDR2 from the germline V gene are GTSNPN and SVGIG (reference sequence). Trimming pared 0 bases from V and 9 bases from J, leaving 12 bases between. This CDR3 has 13 amino acids. Here the CDR3 DNA reads TGTGCCTGGAGTGTACGGCAGGAAGGTGAGCAGTTCTTC. Translation gives CAWSVRQEGEQFF.

The CDR3 reads CATSKGGSSYEQYF. The DNA for the CDR3 is TGTGCCACCAGCAAGGGCGGGAGCTCCTACGAGCAGTACTTC. V is TRBV15 and J is TRBJ2-7; 7 bases map to TRBD2. The germline gives CDR1 LNHNV, CDR2 YYDKDF (reference sequence). The junction had 3 bases not matched to a gene; V was cut back by 4 bases and J by 0 bases. This CDR3 is built from 14 residues.

The V call is TRBV5-6, the J call TRBJ2-7; a weak D match, TRBD2 (6 bases). V was shortened by 2 bases and J by 6 bases, with 15 bases between the two germline ends. The length of the CDR3 is 14 residues. The germline V gene has CDR1 SGHDT and CDR2 YYEEEE. CDR3 amino acids: CASSFLGGDGEQYF. CDR3 DNA sequence: TGTGCCAGCAGCTTCCTCGGCGGGGATGGCGAGCAGTACTTC.

This chain connects TRBV30 to TRBJ2-2; D remains unclear. In germline, CDR1 is GTSNPN, CDR2 SVGIG (reference sequence). The CDR3 covers 15 residues. V lost 8 bases and J 0 bases, leaving 16 bases between the germline ends. The CDR3 here is CALPPAYSNTGELFF. CDR3 nucleotides: TGTGCCCTCCCCCCCGCGTACTCGAACACCGGGGAGCTGTTTTTT. Filled out from reference TRBV30 and TRBJ2-2, the complete variable domain reads SQTIHQWPATLVQPVGSPLSLECTVEGTSNPNLYWYRQAAGRGLQLLFYSVGIGQISSEVPQNLSASRPQDRQFILSSKKLLLSDSGFYLCALPPAYSNTGELFFGEGSRLTVL.